This T cell receptor (beta chain) was observed in a study of cytomegalovirus exposure and HLA in healthy donors. Primers: 60 Vbeta forward and 13 Jbeta reverse. The assay was immunoSEQ multiplex PCR, and TCRdb's table has in-frame clones only and misses some. Its table records roughly 120,000 clones. Trimming stripped 0 bases from V and 1 base from J, with 9 bases between. The CDR3 has 15 residues. V usage is TRBV5-3 and J usage is TRBJ2-3, with D uncertain. TRBV5-3 is given ORF status, its function remaining uncertain. Sequencing was carried out using PBMCs. The sequence was collected from a man aged 40-49 years in good health and CMV-seronegative. The CDR3 DNA reads as TGTGCCAGAAGCTTGGCCTGGAGTGGCACAGATACGCAGTATTTT. It specifies CARSLAWSGTDTQYF.